The entry that follows covers one TCR beta chain sequence. Only a few counts were recorded for this clone. Its target antigen remains unknown. No base qualities exist here, and no much larger clone lies one base off it. Libraries were prepared through the immunoSEQ multiplex PCR assay. This immuneACCESS table, as held by TCRdb, lists in-frame sequences with V and J called but not all clones. Of the missing ones, under half trace to an unresolved V gene in checked studies; the others have no known cause. The sample includes approximately 400,000 clones, with about 95% observed a single time. 0.015% to 0.02% of the sample lies in the top ten. The data belong to a study of shared T cell receptors in the human thymus (dated by TCRdb to the early 2020s). About the investigation overall: The study examined how self-reactive, shared T-cell receptor alpha chains are generated in the human thymus.

The cysteine opens and the phenylalanine closes a CDR3 of 14 amino acids. The kept DNA is CDR3 alone, 42 bases in frame from the first base. V loses 6 bases, J loses 7 bases, and the germline ends lie 15 bases apart. Based on the germline V gene (reference sequence), the CDR1 and CDR2 sequences are LNHNV and YYDKDF. This receptor was obtained from a human donor. The source material was thymocytes. Here the chain combines TRBV15 and TRBJ1-4; the D gene is perhaps TRBD1, from 6 matching bases. Read as DNA, the sequence is TGTGCCACCAGGGAAGGGGGGGCGGGTGAAAAACTGTTTTTT. The encoded protein is CATREGGAGEKLFF.